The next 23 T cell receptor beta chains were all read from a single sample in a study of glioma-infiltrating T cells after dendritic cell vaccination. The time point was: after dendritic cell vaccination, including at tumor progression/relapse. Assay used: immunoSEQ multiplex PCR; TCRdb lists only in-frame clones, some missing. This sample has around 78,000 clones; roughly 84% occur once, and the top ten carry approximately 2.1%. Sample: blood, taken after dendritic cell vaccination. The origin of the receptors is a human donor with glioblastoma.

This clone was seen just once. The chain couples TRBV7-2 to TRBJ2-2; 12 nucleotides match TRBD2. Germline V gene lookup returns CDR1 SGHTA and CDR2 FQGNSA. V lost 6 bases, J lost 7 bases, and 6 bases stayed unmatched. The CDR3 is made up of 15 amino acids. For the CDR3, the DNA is TGTGCCAGCAGATTAACTAGCGGGAGGCTCGGGGAGCTGTTTTTT. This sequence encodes CASRLTSGRLGELFF.

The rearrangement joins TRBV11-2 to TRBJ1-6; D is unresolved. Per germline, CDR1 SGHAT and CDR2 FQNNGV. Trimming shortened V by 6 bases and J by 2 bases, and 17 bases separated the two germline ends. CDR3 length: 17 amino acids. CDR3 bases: TGTGCCAGCAGAAGAATAGCGGGGAACCCCTATAATTCACCCCTCCACTTT. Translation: CASRRIAGNPYNSPLHF.

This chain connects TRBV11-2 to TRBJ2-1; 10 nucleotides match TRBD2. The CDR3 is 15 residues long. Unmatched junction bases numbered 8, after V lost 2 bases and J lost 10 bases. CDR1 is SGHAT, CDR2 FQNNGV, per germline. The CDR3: CASSLQRGGSLEQFF. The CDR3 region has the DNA TGTGCCAGCAGCTTACAGCGGGGGGGCTCTTTGGAGCAGTTCTTC.

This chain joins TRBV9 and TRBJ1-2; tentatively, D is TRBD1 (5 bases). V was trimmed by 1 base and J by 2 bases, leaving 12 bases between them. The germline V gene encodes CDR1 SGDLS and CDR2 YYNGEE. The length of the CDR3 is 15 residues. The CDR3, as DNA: TGTGCCAGCAGCGTAAGTGCGGGGGACAACTATGGCTACACCTTC. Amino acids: CASSVSAGDNYGYTF.

The CDR3: CASTYSAQGNYGYTF. Written as DNA, the CDR3 is TGCGCCAGCACCTATAGTGCGCAGGGGAACTATGGCTACACCTTC. The chain uses TRBV10-2 and TRBJ1-2, with a weak D call TRBD1 (6 bases). Germline V gene sequence: CDR1 WSHSY, CDR2 SAAADI. The CDR3 consists of 15 residues. Trimming shortened V by 7 bases and J by 2 bases, and 17 bases separated the two germline ends.

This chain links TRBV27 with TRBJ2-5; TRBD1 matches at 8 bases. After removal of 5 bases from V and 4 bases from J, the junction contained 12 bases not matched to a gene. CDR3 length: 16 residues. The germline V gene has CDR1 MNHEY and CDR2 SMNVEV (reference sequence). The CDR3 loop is CASSPSRTGKRETQYF. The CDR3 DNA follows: TGTGCCAGCAGTCCCTCCAGGACAGGGAAAAGAGAGACCCAGTACTTC.

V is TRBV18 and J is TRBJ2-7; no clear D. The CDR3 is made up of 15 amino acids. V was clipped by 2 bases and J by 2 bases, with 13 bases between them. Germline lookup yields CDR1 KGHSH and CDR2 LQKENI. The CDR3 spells CASSPGPHLAYEQYF. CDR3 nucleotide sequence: TGTGCCAGCTCACCAGGCCCCCATTTGGCCTACGAGCAGTACTTC.

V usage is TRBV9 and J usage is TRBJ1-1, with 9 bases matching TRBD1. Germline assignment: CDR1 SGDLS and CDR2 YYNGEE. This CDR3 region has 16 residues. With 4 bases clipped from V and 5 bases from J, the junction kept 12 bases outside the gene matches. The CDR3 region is CASSPGQGILGTEAFF. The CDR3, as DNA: TGTGCCAGCAGCCCAGGACAGGGGATTTTGGGGACTGAAGCTTTCTTT.

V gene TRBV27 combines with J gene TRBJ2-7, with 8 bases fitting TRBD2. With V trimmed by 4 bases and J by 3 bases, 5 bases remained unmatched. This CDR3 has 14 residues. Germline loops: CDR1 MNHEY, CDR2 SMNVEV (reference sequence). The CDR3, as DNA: TGTGCCAGCAGTTCTCCTGCGGGAGGCTACGAGCAGTACTTC. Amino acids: CASSSPAGGYEQYF.

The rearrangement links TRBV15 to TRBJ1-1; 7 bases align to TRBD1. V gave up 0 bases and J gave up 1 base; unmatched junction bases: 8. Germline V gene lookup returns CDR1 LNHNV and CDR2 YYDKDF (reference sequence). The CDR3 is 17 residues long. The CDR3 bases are TGTGCCACCAGCAGAGAAGTTAGGGGGCAAGGGAACACTGAAGCTTTCTTT. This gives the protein CATSREVRGQGNTEAFF.

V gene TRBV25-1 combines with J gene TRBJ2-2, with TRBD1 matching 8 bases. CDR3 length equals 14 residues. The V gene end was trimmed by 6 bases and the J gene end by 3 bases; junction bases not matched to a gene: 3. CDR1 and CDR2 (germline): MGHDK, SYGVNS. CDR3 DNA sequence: TGTGCCAGCAGCCCGACAGGGGACACCGGGGAGCTGTTTTTT. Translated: CASSPTGDTGELFF.

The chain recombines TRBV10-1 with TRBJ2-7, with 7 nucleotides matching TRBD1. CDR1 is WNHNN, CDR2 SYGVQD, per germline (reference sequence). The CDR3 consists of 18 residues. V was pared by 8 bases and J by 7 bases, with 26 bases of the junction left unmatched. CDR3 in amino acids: CASEAERGRARLHGEQYF. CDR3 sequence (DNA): TGCGCCAGCGAGGCGGAGAGGGGGCGGGCGAGGCTCCACGGTGAGCAGTACTTC.

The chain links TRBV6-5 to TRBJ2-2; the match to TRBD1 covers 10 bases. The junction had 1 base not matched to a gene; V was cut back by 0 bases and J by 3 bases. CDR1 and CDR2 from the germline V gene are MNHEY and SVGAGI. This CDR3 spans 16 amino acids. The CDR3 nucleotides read TGTGCCAGCAGTTACTCGACAGGGGGCTACACCGGGGAGCTGTTTTTT. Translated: CASSYSTGGYTGELFF.

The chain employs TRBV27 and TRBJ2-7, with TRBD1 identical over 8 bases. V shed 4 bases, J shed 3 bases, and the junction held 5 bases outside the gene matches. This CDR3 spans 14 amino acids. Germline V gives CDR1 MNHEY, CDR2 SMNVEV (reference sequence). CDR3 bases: TGTGCCAGCAGTTCGTTGGGACAGGTCTACGAGCAGTACTTC. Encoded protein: CASSSLGQVYEQYF.

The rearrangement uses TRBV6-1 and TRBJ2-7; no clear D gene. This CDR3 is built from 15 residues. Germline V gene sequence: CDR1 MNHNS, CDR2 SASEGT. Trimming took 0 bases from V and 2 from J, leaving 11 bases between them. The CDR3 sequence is CASSEALTLPYEQYF. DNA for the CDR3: TGTGCCAGCAGTGAAGCTTTGACTCTTCCCTACGAGCAGTACTTC.

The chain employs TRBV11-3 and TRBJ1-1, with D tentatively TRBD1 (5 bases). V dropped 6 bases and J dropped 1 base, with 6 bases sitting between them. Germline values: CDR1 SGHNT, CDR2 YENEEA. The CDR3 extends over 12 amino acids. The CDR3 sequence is CASSQGNTEAFF. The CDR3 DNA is TGTGCCAGCAGTCAGGGGAACACTGAAGCTTTCTTT.

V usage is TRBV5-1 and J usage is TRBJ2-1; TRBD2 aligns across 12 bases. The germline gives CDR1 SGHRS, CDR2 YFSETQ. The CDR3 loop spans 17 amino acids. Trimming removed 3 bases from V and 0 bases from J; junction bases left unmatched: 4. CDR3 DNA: TGCGCCAGCAGCTGGCCGGGACTAGCGGGCTCCTACAATGAGCAGTTCTTC. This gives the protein CASSWPGLAGSYNEQFF.

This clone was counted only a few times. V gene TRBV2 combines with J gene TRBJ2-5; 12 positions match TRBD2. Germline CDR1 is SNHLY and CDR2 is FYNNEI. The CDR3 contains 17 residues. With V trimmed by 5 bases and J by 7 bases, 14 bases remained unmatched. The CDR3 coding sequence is TGTGCCAGCAGTCCGAGTCCTAGCGGGAGGGGACTTGGGACCCAGTACTTC. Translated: CASSPSPSGRGLGTQYF.

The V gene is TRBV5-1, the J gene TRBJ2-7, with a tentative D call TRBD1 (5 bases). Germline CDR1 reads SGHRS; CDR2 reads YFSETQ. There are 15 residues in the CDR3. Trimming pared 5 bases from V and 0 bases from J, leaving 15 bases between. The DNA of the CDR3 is TGCGCCAGCAGGCCAGACAGTGCTAGCTCCTACGAGCAGTACTTC. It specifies CASRPDSASSYEQYF.

The CDR3 bases are TGTGCCAGCTCACCGGAAGCGCGAAACACCATATATTTT. Encoded protein: CASSPEARNTIYF. The V and J genes are TRBV18 and TRBJ1-3, with D unclear. CDR3 length: 13 amino acids. With 3 bases removed from V and 5 bases from J, the gap between germline ends came to 8 bases. Germline-derived CDR1 and CDR2 are KGHSH and LQKENI.

CDR3 in amino acids: CAWRVGGSYEQYF. CDR3 coding DNA: TGTGCCTGGAGAGTAGGGGGCTCCTACGAGCAGTACTTC. The chain employs TRBV30 and TRBJ2-7; D possibly corresponds to TRBD1 (6 bases). V was trimmed by 3 bases and J by 0 bases, leaving 9 bases between them. The germline gives CDR1 GTSNPN, CDR2 SVGIG (reference sequence). This CDR3 is built from 13 residues.

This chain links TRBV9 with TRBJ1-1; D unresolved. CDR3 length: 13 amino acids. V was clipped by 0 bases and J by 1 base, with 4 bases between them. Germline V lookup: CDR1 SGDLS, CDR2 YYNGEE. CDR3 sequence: CASSVDRNTEAFF. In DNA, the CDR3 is TGTGCCAGCAGCGTAGATAGGAACACTGAAGCTTTCTTT.

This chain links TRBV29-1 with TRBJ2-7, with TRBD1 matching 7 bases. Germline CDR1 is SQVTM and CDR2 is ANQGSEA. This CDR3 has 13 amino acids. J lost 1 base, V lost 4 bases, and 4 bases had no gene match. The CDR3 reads CSVARGISYEQYF. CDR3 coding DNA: TGCAGCGTTGCCAGGGGGATATCCTACGAGCAGTACTTC.